This T cell receptor beta chain originates from a study of regulatory T cells in long-lasting Graves disease. CDR1 is SNHLY, CDR2 FYNNEI, per germline. Trimming removed 3 bases at V and 0 bases at J, with 10 bases between. This CDR3 has 15 amino acids. This clonotype came up many times. Arm-PCR of CDR3 regions and iRepertoire HTBI primers were used to build TCR beta libraries. One entry per CDR3 protein results from TCRdb running MiXCR on the multiplex PCR reads. This sample has hundreds of thousands of distinct CDR3 sequences, with 16% found just once. Regarding time point: newly diagnosed GD, antithyroid drugs for less than 3 months. The authors made the TCR library using RNA they extracted from PBMCs. Patients with Graves' disease were diagnosed by American Thyroid Association guidelines. These data also featured in a second study, about T cells in Graves' hyperthyroidism and ophthalmopathy. Turning to that study: Reasons for excluding patients were uncontrolled infection, other autoimmune disease, pregnancy or lactation. When the TCR CDR3 underwent first-round RT-PCR, the HTBI primer set was used.

The sequence was obtained from a woman aged 30 to 39 with Graves disease. The chain recombines TRBV2 with TRBJ2-3; no firm D call. The sample consisted of peripheral blood mononuclear cells (PBMCs), taken at new diagnosis, from a patient treated with antithyroid drugs. The DNA of the CDR3 is TGTGCCAGCAGTGACCCGAACACTAGCACAGATACGCAGTATTTT. The encoded protein is CASSDPNTSTDTQYF.